This TCR beta chain was identified during a study of blood T cell repertoires in COVID-19. The wider study: Sources were T cells, B-cell-depleted T cells, or PBMCs; the material itself was cDNA or gDNA.

In the authors' methods: Estimation of nucleated cell counts was performed using reference gene primer amplification. Here immunoSEQ multiplex PCR was the method, and the copy in TCRdb shows in-frame clones only, minus some. From that table come the V and J calls and clone size; the DNA was used to work out D and trimming. The repertoire holds 210,000 or so clones, with around 80% as singletons. After removal of 7 bases from V and 5 bases from J, the junction contained 6 bases not matched to a gene. Germline V gene data show CDR1 as MNHNY and CDR2 as SVGAGI (reference sequence). The CDR3 length is 14 residues.

Source material: peripheral blood. The chain employs TRBV6-6 and TRBJ2-5, with TRBD2 matching over 11 bases. This receptor was identified in a man in his forties or fifties who had recovered from COVID-19. CDR3: CASILAGVGETQYF. The CDR3 DNA follows: TGTGCCAGCATACTAGCGGGAGTCGGGGAGACCCAGTACTTC.